Following are 23 T cell receptor beta chains from one sample sequenced in a study of blood T cell repertoires in COVID-19. Repertoires were generated with immunoSEQ multiplex PCR, while TCRdb's copy carries only in-frame clones and drops some. The profile shows some 220,000 clones, around 87% of them singletons. The sequencing input was PBMCs or T cells enriched from blood (not recorded which). These receptor sequences come from a woman aged 18-29 years in a cohort exposed to, infected with or recovered from COVID-19 (not recorded which).

This rearrangement joins TRBV6-5 to TRBJ1-3; tentatively, D is TRBD1 (6 bases). Germline CDR1 is MNHEY and CDR2 is SVGAGI. Between the trimmed V and J ends, which lost 0 bases and 0 bases, there was a span of 9 bases. The CDR3 is 16 amino acids. The chain's CDR3 is CASSYSDRSSGNTIYF. CDR3 nucleotides: TGTGCCAGCAGTTACTCGGACAGATCCTCTGGAAACACCATATATTTT.

The chain's CDR3 is CASSQVGGIPNSPLHF. The CDR3 DNA reads as TGTGCCAGCAGCCAAGTGGGGGGAATCCCCAATTCACCCCTCCACTTT. This chain links TRBV3-1 (or the pseudogene TRBV3-2) with TRBJ1-6, with D perhaps matching TRBD1 (5 bases). CDR1 is LGHDT and CDR2 is YNNKEL in the germline V gene (reference sequence). V lost 1 base, J lost 7 bases, and 14 bases lay in between. The CDR3 has 16 residues.

V usage is TRBV4-1 and J usage is TRBJ1-2, with unresolved D. Germline V gives CDR1 MGHRA, CDR2 YSYEKL. The V end lost 0 bases, the J end lost 1 base, and 6 bases lay between the germline ends. The CDR3 loop spans 14 amino acids. Here the CDR3 reads CASSQEVSNYGYTF. CDR3 nucleotide sequence: TGCGCCAGCAGCCAAGAGGTCAGTAACTATGGCTACACCTTC.

The chain recombines TRBV5-1 with TRBJ2-5; 10 nucleotides align to TRBD2. Germline lookup yields CDR1 SGHRS and CDR2 YFSETQ. Unmatched junction bases numbered 10, after V lost 4 bases and J lost 4 bases. CDR3 length: 16 amino acids. The CDR3 sequence: CASSTFQRGGGETQYF. Written as DNA, the CDR3 is TGCGCCAGCAGCACCTTCCAGCGGGGGGGCGGAGAGACCCAGTACTTC.

CDR3 nucleotides: TGCAGCGCTGGTACAGGGGACTACACCTTC. It translates to CSAGTGDYTF. The chain carries TRBV29-1 and TRBJ1-2; 7 bases fit TRBD1. The CDR3 length is 10 residues. The V segment lost 7 bases and the J segment 10 bases; nucleotides outside the gene matches: 6. The germline CDR1 and CDR2 sequences are SQVTM and ANQGSEA.

This clone turned up a few times. The chain has TRBV16 and TRBJ2-2; the D is unclear. This CDR3 region has 13 residues. CDR1 and CDR2 (germline): KGHSY, FQNENV. Trimming removed 2 bases at V and 6 bases at J, with 7 bases between. The CDR3 nucleotides are TGTGCCAGCAGCCAAGGGCTCCCCGGGGAGCTGTTTTTT. This translates into CASSQGLPGELFF.

V usage is TRBV3-1 (or the pseudogene TRBV3-2) and J usage is TRBJ1-4; 10 bases line up with TRBD1. The CDR3 is 14 residues long. CDR1 and CDR2 (germline): LGHDT, YNNKEL (reference sequence). V trimming: 6 bases; J trimming: 2 bases; junction bases outside the gene matches: 0. In DNA, the CDR3 is TGTGCCAGCAGGGGACAGGGGACTAATGAAAAACTGTTTTTT. This translates into CASRGQGTNEKLFF.

The chain's CDR3 is CATSGLAGGPYNEQFF. The CDR3 DNA follows: TGTGCCACCAGTGGGCTAGCGGGGGGCCCTTACAATGAGCAGTTCTTC. The rearrangement joins TRBV24-1 to TRBJ2-1; 11 bases match TRBD2. The junction had 6 bases not matched to a gene; V was cut back by 5 bases and J by 4 bases. Germline V gene sequence: CDR1 KGHDR, CDR2 SFDVKD. The CDR3 consists of 16 residues.

This rearrangement joins TRBV13 to TRBJ1-4; 9 positions agree with TRBD1. CDR1 and CDR2 (germline): PRHDT, FYEKMQ (reference sequence). CDR3 size: 16 residues. Germline trimming cut 1 base from V and 10 bases from J; bases unmatched to any gene: 10. CDR3 sequence: CASSLALGTGIAKLFF. CDR3 coding DNA: TGTGCCAGCAGCTTAGCACTGGGGACAGGGATCGCAAAACTGTTTTTT.

V and J are TRBV7-2 and TRBJ2-5; 9 nucleotides match TRBD2. The trim removed 1 base at V and 4 bases at J, leaving 7 bases unmatched. Germline V gene sequence: CDR1 SGHTA, CDR2 FQGNSA. The CDR3 loop spans 16 amino acids. The CDR3 is CASSLEGSGGRETQYF. The CDR3 DNA is TGTGCCAGCAGCTTAGAAGGTAGCGGGGGAAGAGAGACCCAGTACTTC.

The rearrangement links TRBV10-3 to TRBJ1-5; TRBD1 might be the D (6 bases). The CDR3 has 14 amino acids. V lost 3 bases, J lost 6 bases, and 12 bases lay in between. Germline values: CDR1 ENHRY, CDR2 SYGVKD. CDR3 sequence: CAISDRTEGQPQHF. CDR3 sequence (DNA): TGTGCCATCAGTGATAGGACAGAAGGTCAGCCCCAGCATTTT.

The J gene is TRBJ1-2, the V gene TRBV19; 8 nucleotides match TRBD1. CDR1 is LNHDA, CDR2 SQIVND, per germline (reference sequence). The CDR3 length is 16 residues. With V trimmed by 5 bases and J by 3 bases, 11 bases remained unmatched. CDR3 nucleotides: TGTGCCAGTAGTCCCCTCGGGGCAGGGGGCGACTATGGCTACACCTTC. Its protein product is CASSPLGAGGDYGYTF. Full variable domain (missing parts from reference TRBV19 and TRBJ1-2): DGGITQSPKYLFRKEGQNVTLSCEQNLNHDAMYWYRQDPGQGLRLIYYSQIVNDFQKGDIAEGYSVSREKKESFPLTVTSAQKNPTAFYLCASSPLGAGGDYGYTFGSGTRLTVV.

The CDR3 loop reads CASRRGVGQNYGYTF. In DNA, the CDR3 is TGTGCCAGTAGGAGGGGTGTGGGACAGAATTATGGCTACACCTTC. The chain has TRBV19 and TRBJ1-2; TRBD1 matches 7 bases. Germline values: CDR1 LNHDA, CDR2 SQIVND (reference sequence). This CDR3 spans 15 amino acids. With 6 bases clipped from V and 5 bases from J, the junction kept 12 bases outside the gene matches.

This chain connects TRBV27 to TRBJ1-2; the D gene is possibly TRBD1 (6 bases). Germline-derived CDR1 and CDR2 are MNHEY and SMNVEV (reference sequence). Trimming took 0 bases from V and 4 from J, leaving 15 bases between them. The CDR3 spans 16 residues. For the CDR3, the DNA is TGTGCCAGCAGTTTATCCCCGGGGGGGCCCAGCTATGGCTACACCTTC. It is translated as CASSLSPGGPSYGYTF.

Here the CDR3 reads CAWSRKRDTGELFF. CDR3 in DNA: TGTGCCTGGAGTAGAAAGAGGGACACCGGGGAGCTGTTTTTT. The chain combines TRBV30 with TRBJ2-2; D may be TRBD2 (5 bases). V lost 2 bases to trimming and J lost 3 bases, with 10 bases between them. This CDR3 spans 14 amino acids. Germline V CDR1 and CDR2: GTSNPN, SVGIG (reference sequence). Full variable domain (missing parts from reference TRBV30 and TRBJ2-2): SQTIHQWPATLVQPVGSPLSLECTVEGTSNPNLYWYRQAAGRGLQLLFYSVGIGQISSEVPQNLSASRPQDRQFILSSKKLLLSDSGFYLCAWSRKRDTGELFFGEGSRLTVL.

The chain combines TRBV6-5 with TRBJ1-4; possibly TRBD1 for D (6 bases). Germline loops: CDR1 MNHEY, CDR2 SVGAGI. V was trimmed by 6 bases and J by 8 bases, leaving 13 bases between them. CDR3 length: 13 residues. This CDR3 is CASSTGPEEKLFF. CDR3 bases: TGTGCCAGCAGCACAGGGCCCGAGGAAAAACTGTTTTTT.

In DNA, the CDR3 is TGTGCCAGCAGCTCGGGACTAGCGGGTAACAATGAGCAGTTCTTC. Translating it yields CASSSGLAGNNEQFF. This chain uses TRBV7-3 with TRBJ2-1, with 12 bases lining up with TRBD2. Germline lookup yields CDR1 SGHTA and CDR2 FQGTGA. This CDR3 is built from 15 residues. V trimming: 4 bases; J trimming: 5 bases; junction bases outside the gene matches: 3.

The chain uses TRBV19 and TRBJ1-5; D not resolved. Germline V CDR1 and CDR2: LNHDA, SQIVND (reference sequence). The V and J ends lost 5 bases and 1 base respectively, with 9 bases between them. CDR3 length: 14 amino acids. The CDR3 here is CASSFQASNQPQHF. CDR3 DNA: TGTGCCAGTAGTTTCCAGGCGAGCAATCAGCCCCAGCATTTT.

V and J are TRBV19 and TRBJ1-2; D perhaps matches TRBD1 (6 bases). From germline, CDR1 is LNHDA and CDR2 SQIVND (reference sequence). The CDR3 loop spans 15 amino acids. V lost 5 bases and J 0 bases, leaving 13 bases between the germline ends. The CDR3 is CASSEQGFSNYGYTF. CDR3 bases: TGTGCCAGTAGTGAACAGGGATTTTCTAACTATGGCTACACCTTC.

As for this clone: This same CDR3 is encoded by further DNA sequences in the sample. The chain uses TRBV7-3 and TRBJ2-5, with a possible D match to TRBD1 (6 bases). Germline CDR1 is SGHTA and CDR2 is FQGTGA. Trimming took off 5 bases at V and 2 bases at J, with 12 bases between the two ends. This CDR3 has 14 residues. CDR3 in DNA: TGTGCCAGCAGCCCGACAGGTTTACAAGAGACCCAGTACTTC. This gives the protein CASSPTGLQETQYF.

The J gene is TRBJ2-7, the V gene TRBV5-1; 8 bases fit TRBD1. The CDR3 is made up of 16 amino acids. The germline CDR1 and CDR2 sequences are SGHRS and YFSETQ. With V trimmed by 1 base and J by 0 bases, 6 bases remained unmatched. The CDR3 DNA follows: TGCGCCAGCAGCTTGTCGGGACAGGTGATCTCCTACGAGCAGTACTTC. This gives the protein CASSLSGQVISYEQYF.

V is TRBV14 and J is TRBJ2-5, with D tentatively TRBD2 (5 bases). V was clipped by 6 bases and J by 5 bases, with 10 bases between them. Germline assignment: CDR1 SGHDN and CDR2 FVKESK. The length of the CDR3 is 12 residues. CDR3 in DNA: TGTGCCAGCAGTAGATCGGGGGAGACCCAGTACTTC. Amino acid sequence: CASSRSGETQYF.

V and J are TRBV7-8 and TRBJ2-7, with D possibly matching TRBD2 (6 bases). The CDR3 sequence is 14 residues long. Per the germline V gene, CDR1 is SGHVS and CDR2 is FQNEAQ. The germline V and J ends were trimmed by 1 base and 6 bases, with 13 bases remaining between them. CDR3 sequence (DNA): TGTGCCAGCAGCTTAGGGAGGGTCGGCGGCGAGCAGTACTTC. It translates to CASSLGRVGGEQYF.